A single sample gave rise to the 18 T cell receptor beta chains below, sequenced in a study of T cell repertoires in cytomegalovirus infection (dated by TCRdb to about 2019). Instrument used: Illumina HiSeq 1500. TCRdb reprocessed the public reads (quality trimming at Q25 with fastp, clone calling with MiXCR) and kept in-frame beta chains. Every CDR3 protein is listed once, alongside the most common genes and DNA of its rows. This sample holds around 280,000 distinct CDR3 sequences; around 13% were observed only once. Together, the top ten hold roughly 9.7% of the sample. The sample taken for sequencing was PBMCs. These receptors came from a human donor in good health (CMV status not recorded). Some clones in this sample may be carry-over from other donors' samples.

Ten or more counts support this clonotype. The chain links TRBV7-2 to TRBJ1-2; D ambiguous. This CDR3 comprises 13 residues. Trimming cost V 5 bases and J 2 bases, with 9 bases left between them. Germline-derived CDR1 and CDR2 are SGHTA and FQGNSA. The CDR3 DNA follows: TGTGCCAGCAGCCCGAACCTCAACTATGGCTACACCTTC. Residues: CASSPNLNYGYTF.

The sample holds many counts of this clonotype. This rearrangement joins TRBV7-6 to TRBJ2-1; TRBD2 aligns across 10 bases. V was clipped by 1 base and J by 6 bases; unmatched bases: 9. The germline V gene has CDR1 SGHVS and CDR2 FNYEAQ. The CDR3 has 17 residues. The CDR3 spells CASSLGYGGLAANEQFF. The DNA of the CDR3 is TGTGCCAGCAGCTTAGGGTATGGTGGACTAGCGGCCAATGAGCAGTTCTTC.

Ten or more counts support this clonotype. The V and J genes are TRBV12-3 or TRBV12-4 and TRBJ2-3, with 9 bases fitting TRBD2. CDR3 size: 14 residues. V shed 1 base, J shed 4 bases, and the junction held 0 bases outside the gene matches. The CDR3 DNA reads TGTGCCAGCAGTTTAGGCGGGGGGGCAGATACGCAGTATTTT. Residues: CASSLGGGADTQYF.

The V call is TRBV5-6, the J call TRBJ2-3, with TRBD2 matching 11 bases. V was clipped by 3 bases and J by 3 bases; unmatched bases: 9. The CDR3 has 17 residues. Germline CDR1 SGHDT, CDR2 YYEEEE. The CDR3 loop is CASSWGLADAGTDTQYF. For the CDR3, the DNA is TGTGCCAGCAGCTGGGGACTAGCGGATGCAGGGACAGATACGCAGTATTTT.

CDR3: CASSFSDINQPQHF. CDR3 coding DNA: TGCGCCAGCAGCTTTTCGGACATAAATCAGCCCCAGCATTTT. The chain carries TRBV5-1 and TRBJ1-5; TRBD1 is a possible D gene (5 bases). The germline CDR1 and CDR2 sequences are SGHRS and YFSETQ. The CDR3 is 14 amino acids. Between the trimmed V and J ends, which lost 2 bases and 4 bases, there was a span of 10 bases.

At least ten counts were recorded for this clonotype. The chain joins TRBV7-9 to TRBJ2-5; TRBD1 agrees at 8 bases. Per the germline V gene, CDR1 is SEHNR and CDR2 is FQNEAQ (reference sequence). V lost 5 bases and J lost 4; bases outside the gene matches: 6. The CDR3 extends over 14 amino acids. Written as DNA, the CDR3 is TGTGCCAGCAGCCGCACAGGGGGAGGAGAGACCCAGTACTTC. Protein product: CASSRTGGGETQYF.

The chain carries TRBV5-8 and TRBJ2-2; D not certain. Germline loops: CDR1 SGHTS, CDR2 YDEGEE. Trimming removed 4 bases at V and 4 bases at J, with 14 bases between. The CDR3 loop spans 15 amino acids. CDR3 region: CASSHTRTATGELFF. In DNA, the CDR3 is TGTGCCAGCAGCCATACACGGACGGCCACCGGGGAGCTGTTTTTT.

The rearrangement joins TRBV10-1 to TRBJ1-1; possibly TRBD1 for D (5 bases). V lost 3 bases, J lost 5 bases, and 10 bases lay in between. Germline V gives CDR1 WNHNN, CDR2 SYGVQD (reference sequence). This CDR3 is 13 amino acids long. The CDR3 protein is CASSDQGPTEAFF. The CDR3 region has the DNA TGCGCCAGCAGTGATCAGGGTCCGACTGAAGCTTTCTTT.

Remarks on this clonotype: A read error may explain this, as a much larger clone is one base away. The rearrangement joins TRBV7-9 to TRBJ2-5; D gene unclear. Germline assignment: CDR1 SEHNR and CDR2 FQNEAQ (reference sequence). The CDR3 is 16 amino acids. Trimming left V 5 bases short and J 5 bases short, with 21 bases between. CDR3 nucleotide sequence: TGTGCCAGCAGCCCCCCGGGTCTCAAAGATCTTGAGACCCAGTACTTC. Residues: CASSPPGLKDLETQYF.

The chain links TRBV5-4 to TRBJ2-1; D gene unclear. V lost 3 bases and J 8 bases, leaving 9 bases between the germline ends. The CDR3 extends over 12 amino acids. The germline V gene has CDR1 SGHNT and CDR2 YYREEE (reference sequence). This CDR3 is CASSWIRDEQFF. CDR3 coding DNA: TGTGCCAGCAGCTGGATCCGGGATGAGCAGTTCTTC. Combining the CDR3 with reference TRBV5-4 and TRBJ2-1 gives the whole variable domain ETGVTQSPTHLIKTRGQQVTLRCSSQSGHNTVSWYQQALGQGPQFIFQYYREEENGRGNFPPRFSGLQFPNYSSELNVNALELDDSALYLCASSWIRDEQFFGPGTRLTVL.

Only a few counts were recorded for this clonotype. Written as DNA, the CDR3 is TGCAGCGTTGTGACAGTTTACAATGAGCAGTTCTTC. It yields the protein CSVVTVYNEQFF. The chain has TRBV29-1 and TRBJ2-1; possibly TRBD1 for D (5 bases). CDR3 length: 12 amino acids. Trimming cost V 4 bases and J 4 bases, with 8 bases left between them. CDR1 SQVTM and CDR2 ANQGSEA come from the germline V gene.

The chain joins TRBV19 to TRBJ2-5, with D hard to call. Germline lookup yields CDR1 LNHDA and CDR2 SQIVND (reference sequence). The CDR3 is 14 amino acids. V was trimmed by 3 bases and J by 0 bases, leaving 8 bases between them. The CDR3 bases are TGTGCCAGTAGTATCCAGTCGTACCAAGAGACCCAGTACTTC. Its translation is CASSIQSYQETQYF.

As concerns this clonotype: Just one base apart from a much larger clone, this may be a read error. This chain uses TRBV2 with TRBJ2-2; no clear D gene. The CDR3 runs 15 residues. Looked up from germline, CDR1 is SNHLY and CDR2 is FYNNEI. Trimming removed 6 bases at V and 6 bases at J, with 17 bases between. The CDR3 coding sequence is TGTGCCAGCAGGTGGGATAGCTCAAACGCCGGGGAGCTGTTTTTT. This codes for CASRWDSSNAGELFF.

This clonotype came up many times. The chain couples TRBV7-3 to TRBJ2-1; 9 nucleotides agree with TRBD1. CDR1 is SGHTA and CDR2 is FQGTGA in the germline V gene. The CDR3 is made up of 15 amino acids. Unmatched junction bases numbered 12, after V lost 5 bases and J lost 10 bases. Here the CDR3 reads CASSHPGQGRREQFF. In DNA form, the CDR3 reads TGTGCCAGCAGCCATCCGGGACAGGGAAGAAGAGAGCAGTTCTTC.

This clonotype occurred a few times. The J gene is TRBJ1-1, the V gene TRBV10-3; D remains unclear. V lost 6 bases and J lost 0, with 11 bases in between. The CDR3 has 14 amino acids. Germline CDR1 ENHRY, CDR2 SYGVKD. CDR3 nucleotide sequence: TGTGCCATCAGCTCGACGGGCATGAACACTGAAGCTTTCTTT. Translation gives CAISSTGMNTEAFF.

In its sample, this clonotype was seen many times. The rearrangement joins TRBV4-3 to TRBJ1-1, with D unclear. Per germline, CDR1 LGHNA and CDR2 YSLEER. The CDR3 extends over 13 amino acids. Deletions cut 0 bases from V and 0 bases from J, with 2 bases between. CDR3 in amino acids: CASSQEMNTEAFF. CDR3 DNA: TGCGCCAGCAGCCAAGAAATGAACACTGAAGCTTTCTTT.

Ten or more counts support this clonotype. The chain is built from TRBV6-5 and TRBJ2-7; D gene unclear. The CDR3 has 15 amino acids. Germline V lookup: CDR1 MNHEY, CDR2 SVGAGI. V lost 2 bases, J lost 3 bases, and 14 bases lay in between. The CDR3 DNA reads TGTGCCAGCAGTTACGTTTCGGGCGGCCACTACGAGCAGTACTTC. This translates into CASSYVSGGHYEQYF.

This chain joins TRBV11-2 and TRBJ1-4, with TRBD1 as a possible D gene (5 bases). V was pared by 4 bases and J by 14 bases, with 11 bases between. Germline lookup yields CDR1 SGHAT and CDR2 FQNNGV. The CDR3 has 11 residues. The CDR3 here is CASSSGTRLFF. As DNA, the CDR3 is TGTGCCAGCAGCTCCGGGACCAGGCTGTTTTTT. Combining the CDR3 with reference TRBV11-2 and TRBJ1-4 gives the whole variable domain EAGVAQSPRYKIIEKRQSVAFWCNPISGHATLYWYQQILGQGPKLLIQFQNNGVVDDSQLPKDRFSAERLKGVDSTLKIQPAKLEDSAVYLCASSSGTRLFFGSGTQLSVL.